This entry is about one T cell receptor beta chain. The clone's antigen remains unknown. Qualities for individual bases were not recorded, and no much larger clone is one base off. Taken with the paper, the label for treatment or condition translates to: oral pan-JAK inhibitor, 5-10 mg twice daily. Peripheral blood and lesional scalp punch biopsies were obtained from patients with alopecia areata. PBMCs were isolated by density centrifugation and stained for CD3, CD4 and CD8, and CD4+ and CD8+ T cells were sorted on a FACSAria. These data come from a study of CD8+ T cells in alopecia areata (dated by TCRdb to the late 2010s). Background for the entire study: The treated patients, all with moderate-to-severe alopecia areata, were enrolled in an open-label pilot trial of oral tofacitinib given at 5 to 10 mg twice daily. In humans, TCRbeta sequencing was performed on scalp tissue and on sorted CD4+ and CD8+ peripheral blood T cells from healthy controls and from patients with patchy or totalis/universalis alopecia areata. Biopsies were taken from tofacitinib-treated patients at baseline and again at 4 and 24 weeks into treatment, and several of those patients also had a later scalp biopsy. RNA came from the PAXgene miRNA kit for fixed scalp, the miRNeasy kit for PBMCs, and the RNeasy kit for mouse skin. The SALT score, which quantifies the percentage of affected scalp surface area, was used to measure disease severity in treated patients. Tofacitinib was given for 6 to 18 months, followed by 6 months of follow-up off drug to assess delayed response and recurrence. TCRbeta CDR3 regions were amplified by immunoSEQ multiplex PCR with 35 Vbeta forward and 13 Jbeta reverse primers. In both human patients and the C3H/HeJ mouse model, the study applied high-throughput TCRbeta sequencing to look at T cell clonal expansion in alopecia areata. Clonality in the scalp was compared among normal scalp (n=4), patchy alopecia areata scalp (n=8), and alopecia totalis/universalis scalp (n=8). Overall study results and their limits: Shared TCR sequences between patients were less evident than in mice, which may be partly attributable to HLA diversity in the patient population. Higher clonality and more expanded CD8+ clones were observed in lesional scalp than in normal scalp, particularly in alopecia totalis/universalis, a finding suggestive of antigenic drive. Unlike mouse skin, which is dominated by gammadelta T cells, normal human skin has resident alphabeta T cells that are also sequenced, and this complicates analysis of the scalp TCR repertoire. During tofacitinib treatment, many expanded lesional clones remained in scalp and blood, and this persistence may partly explain relapse after treatment is stopped. With tofacitinib, both scalp clonality and the number of expanded CD8+ clones among the top 100 scalp clones went down significantly. Because the treated cohort was small and included a single nonresponder, larger studies are needed to assess links between baseline CD8+ expansion and response.

V and J lose 4 bases and 2 bases, and a span of 11 bases separates them. Including the terminal cysteine and phenylalanine, the CDR3 comprises 14 residues. The sequence is cut down to CDR3 DNA, 42 bases in frame from base 1. CDR1 and CDR2 are read off the germline V gene as SQVTM and ANQGSEA. Library method: the immunoSEQ multiplex PCR assay. RNA was extracted from all samples and reverse transcribed into cDNA, which served as template for TCR sequencing. SuperScript III was used to make first-strand cDNA, primed with a 2:1 mix of oligo-dT and random hexamers. A synthetic immune receptor repertoire was used to gauge amplification bias, and whatever bias remained was removed computationally. Concerning the study's data processing: Raw reads were preprocessed to remove errors, and CDR3 was defined by IMGT conventions from the conserved cysteine to phenylalanine. To get clonality, Shannon entropy was normalized by log2 of the number of productive unique TCRs and the result was subtracted from 1. CD4 or CD8 identity of scalp clones was inferred by cross-referencing scalp TCRbeta sequences with sorted blood CD4 and CD8 repertoires. What TCRdb holds here is the immuneACCESS table cut down to in-frame rearrangements. Part of the clones is not present; checked against another copy, under half of the missing clones reflect an unresolved V gene, and the others are unexplained. V, J and clone size were drawn from that table, and D and trimming were deduced from the DNA. The sample contains about 190,000 clones, 50% to 70% of them found a single time. Of the sample, approximately 1.3% falls within the top ten clones.

This specimen consisted of CD4+ T cells sorted from blood, obtained around week 50, from a patient treated with tofacitinib. Recombination connected TRBV29-1 to TRBJ2-2, and the D gene may be TRBD2, 6 bases matching. This receptor was obtained from a human donor with alopecia areata. This receptor carries the CDR3 CSVGEVLNTGELFF. The base sequence is TGCAGCGTTGGGGAGGTGTTAAACACCGGGGAGCTGTTTTTT.